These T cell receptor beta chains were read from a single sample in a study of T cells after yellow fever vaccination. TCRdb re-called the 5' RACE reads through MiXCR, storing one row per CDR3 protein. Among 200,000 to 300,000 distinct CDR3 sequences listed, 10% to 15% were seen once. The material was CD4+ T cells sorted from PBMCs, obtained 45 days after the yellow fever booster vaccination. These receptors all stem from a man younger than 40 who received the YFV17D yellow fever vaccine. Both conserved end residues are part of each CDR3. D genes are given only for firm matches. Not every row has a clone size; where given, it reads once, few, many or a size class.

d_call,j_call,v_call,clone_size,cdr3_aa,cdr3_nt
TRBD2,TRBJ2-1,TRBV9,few,CASSVVAGGPRSGEQFF,TGTGCCAGCAGCGTAGTTGCGGGAGGGCCTCGGTCGGGGGAGCAGTTCTTC
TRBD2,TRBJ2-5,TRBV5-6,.,CASSQTSGSRRKTQYF,TGTGCCAGCAGCCAGACTAGCGGGAGTAGGCGGAAGACCCAGTACTTC
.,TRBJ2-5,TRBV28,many,CASSFGQWGTQYF,TGTGCCAGCAGTTTTGGGCAGTGGGGGACCCAGTACTTC
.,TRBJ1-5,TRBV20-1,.,CSAEDRSRNQPQHF,TGCAGTGCAGAAGACAGGTCCCGTAATCAGCCCCAGCATTTT
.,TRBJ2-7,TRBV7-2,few,CASSLGGGQPSYEQYF,TGTGCCAGCAGCTTAGGGGGTGGGCAACCGTCGTACGAGCAGTACTTC
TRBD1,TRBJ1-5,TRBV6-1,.,CASSDRRTGPQHF,TGTGCCAGCAGTGATCGAAGGACAGGGCCCCAGCATTTT
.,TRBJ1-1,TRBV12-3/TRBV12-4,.,CASRLGANTEAFF,TGTGCCAGCCGCCTCGGAGCGAACACTGAAGCTTTCTTT
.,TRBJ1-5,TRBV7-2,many,CASGPGNQPQHF,TGTGCCAGCGGACCGGGTAATCAGCCCCAGCATTTT
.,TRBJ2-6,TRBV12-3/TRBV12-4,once,CASSRTEIGANVLTF,TGTGCCAGCAGCAGGACTGAGATTGGGGCCAACGTCCTGACTTTC
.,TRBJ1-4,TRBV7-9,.,CASSLGLYATNEKLFF,TGTGCCAGCAGCTTAGGCCTGTATGCAACTAATGAAAAACTGTTTTTT
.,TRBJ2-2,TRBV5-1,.,CASSLDLEGGELFF,TGCGCCAGCAGCTTGGACCTAGAGGGCGGGGAGCTGTTTTTT
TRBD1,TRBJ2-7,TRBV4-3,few,CASSRSTGGGYEQYF,TGCGCCAGCAGCCGGTCGACAGGGGGAGGTTACGAGCAGTACTTC
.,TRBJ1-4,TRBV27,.,CASKGWSAEEKLFF,TGTGCCAGCAAAGGGTGGAGTGCGGAGGAAAAACTGTTTTTT
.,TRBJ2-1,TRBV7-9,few,CAGNEQFF,TGTGCTGGGAATGAGCAGTTCTTC
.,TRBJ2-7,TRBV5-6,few,CASSFQGTSEQYF,TGTGCCAGCAGCTTTCAGGGGACGAGCGAGCAGTACTTC
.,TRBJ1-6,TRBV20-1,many,CSAALSSYNSPLHF,TGCAGTGCGGCCCTAAGCTCCTATAATTCACCCCTCCACTTT
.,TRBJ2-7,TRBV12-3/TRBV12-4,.,CASRAYNEQYF,TGTGCCAGCAGAGCATATAACGAGCAGTACTTC
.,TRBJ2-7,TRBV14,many,CASSQDPRFGGYEQYF,TGTGCCAGCAGCCAAGATCCCCGCTTCGGGGGTTACGAGCAGTACTTC
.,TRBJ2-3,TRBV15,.,CATRSTDMQYF,TGTGCCACACGGAGCACAGATATGCAGTATTTT
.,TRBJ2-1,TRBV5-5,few,CASSSWDTGPEQFF,TGTGCCAGCAGCTCATGGGATACGGGGCCGGAGCAGTTCTTC
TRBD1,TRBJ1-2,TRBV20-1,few,CSARSDRANYGYTF,TGCAGTGCTAGAAGCGACAGGGCTAACTATGGCTACACCTTC
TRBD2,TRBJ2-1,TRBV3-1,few,CASSHRLAGGNEQFF,TGTGCCAGCAGCCACAGACTAGCGGGAGGAAACGAGCAGTTCTTC
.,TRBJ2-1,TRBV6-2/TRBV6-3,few,CASSAPYNEQFF,TGTGCCAGCAGTGCCCCCTACAATGAGCAGTTCTTC
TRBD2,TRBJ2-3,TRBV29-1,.,CSVTRPSGRADTQYF,TGCAGCGTTACTCGCCCTAGCGGGAGGGCAGATACGCAGTATTTT
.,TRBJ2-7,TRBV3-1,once,CASSLGGGTGQYF,TGTGCCAGCAGCCTCGGCGGAGGGACCGGGCAGTACTTC
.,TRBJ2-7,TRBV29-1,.,CSVEEGDRPNEQYF,TGCAGCGTTGAGGAAGGAGACAGGCCGAACGAGCAGTACTTC
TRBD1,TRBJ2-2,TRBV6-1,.,CASGPRGQSTGELFF,TGTGCCAGCGGACCCAGGGGGCAGAGCACCGGGGAGCTGTTTTTT
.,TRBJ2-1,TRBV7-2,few,CASTHAAGEYEQFF,TGTGCCAGCACCCACGCGGCAGGGGAGTATGAGCAGTTCTTC
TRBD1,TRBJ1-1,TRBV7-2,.,CASSMTGANTEAFF,TGTGCCAGCAGCATGACAGGGGCAAACACTGAAGCTTTCTTT
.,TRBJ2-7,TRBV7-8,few,CASSLASPHEQYF,TGTGCCAGCAGCTTAGCCAGTCCCCACGAGCAGTACTTC
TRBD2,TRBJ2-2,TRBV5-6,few,CASSFSGRVSGELFF,TGTGCCAGCAGCTTTAGCGGGAGAGTGTCCGGGGAGCTGTTTTTT
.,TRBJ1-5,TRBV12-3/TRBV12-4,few,CASSFSPGQPQHF,TGTGCCAGCAGTTTCAGCCCGGGTCAGCCCCAGCATTTT
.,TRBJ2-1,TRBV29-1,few,CSVSDLEQFF,TGCAGCGTATCCGACCTTGAGCAGTTCTTC
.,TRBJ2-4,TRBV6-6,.,CASSSTIIQYF,TGTGCCAGCAGTTCGACTATTATTCAGTACTTC
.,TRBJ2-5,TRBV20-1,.,CSARDLYQETQYF,TGCAGTGCTAGAGACCTGTACCAAGAGACCCAGTACTTC
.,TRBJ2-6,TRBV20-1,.,CSARALGEAGANVLTF,TGCAGTGCTAGAGCTCTGGGAGAAGCTGGGGCCAACGTCCTGACTTTC
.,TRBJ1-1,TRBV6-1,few,CASSKTGIRTEAFF,TGTGCCAGCAGTAAAACAGGGATCCGCACTGAAGCTTTCTTT
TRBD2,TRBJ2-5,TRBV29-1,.,CSVRTSGQETQYF,TGCAGCGTTAGGACTAGCGGACAAGAGACCCAGTACTTC
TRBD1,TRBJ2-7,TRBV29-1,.,CSAGGGQGYEQYF,TGCAGCGCAGGAGGGGGACAGGGCTACGAGCAGTACTTC
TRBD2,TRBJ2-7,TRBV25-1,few,CASSELRLAGGEQYF,TGTGCCAGCAGTGAACTGAGACTAGCGGGAGGCGAGCAGTACTTC
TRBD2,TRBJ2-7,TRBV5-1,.,CASSLDGLAGGPQYF,TGCGCCAGCAGCTTGGATGGGCTAGCGGGAGGTCCTCAGTACTTC
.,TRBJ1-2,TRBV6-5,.,CASRYSGVGGYTF,TGTGCCAGCCGCTACAGTGGCGTTGGTGGCTACACCTTC
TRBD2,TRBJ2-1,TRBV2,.,CASRDRAGGPHEQFF,TGTGCCAGCAGGGACAGAGCGGGAGGGCCCCATGAGCAGTTCTTC
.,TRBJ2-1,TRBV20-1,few,CSALTSNEQFF,TGCAGTGCCCTAACTAGCAATGAGCAGTTCTTC
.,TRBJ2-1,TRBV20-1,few,CSARDNRARYNEQFF,TGCAGTGCTCGGGACAACAGGGCGAGATACAATGAGCAGTTCTTC
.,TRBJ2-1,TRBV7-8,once,CASSPGMGNEQFF,TGTGCCAGCAGCCCGGGGATGGGGAATGAGCAGTTCTTC
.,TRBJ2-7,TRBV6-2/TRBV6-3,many,CASSHIYEQYF,TGTGCCAGCAGTCATATCTACGAGCAGTACTTC
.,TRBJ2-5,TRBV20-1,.,CSARSTTGEETQYF,TGCAGTGCTAGATCTACCACAGGAGAAGAGACCCAGTACTTC
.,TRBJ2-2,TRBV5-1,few,CASSLDRDTLTGELFF,TGCGCCAGCAGCTTGGACCGGGACACTCTCACCGGGGAGCTGTTTTTT
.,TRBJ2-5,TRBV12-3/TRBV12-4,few,CASSRGASGGPQETQYF,TGTGCCAGCAGTCGGGGGGCTAGCGGAGGCCCGCAAGAGACCCAGTACTTC